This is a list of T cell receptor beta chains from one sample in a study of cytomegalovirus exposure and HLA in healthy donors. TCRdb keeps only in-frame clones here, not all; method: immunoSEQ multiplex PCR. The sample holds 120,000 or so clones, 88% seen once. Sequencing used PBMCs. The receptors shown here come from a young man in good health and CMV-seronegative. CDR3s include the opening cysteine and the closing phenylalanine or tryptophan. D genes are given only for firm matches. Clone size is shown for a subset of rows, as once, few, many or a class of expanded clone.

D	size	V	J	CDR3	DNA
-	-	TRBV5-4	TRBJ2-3	CASSFLTDTQYF	TGTGCCAGCAGCTTCCTTACAGATACGCAGTATTTT
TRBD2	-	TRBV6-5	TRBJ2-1	CASSLAGSSYNEQFF	TGTGCCAGCAGTCTAGCGGGGAGCTCCTACAATGAGCAGTTCTTC
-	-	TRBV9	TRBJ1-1	CASSAGGPEAFF	TGTGCCAGCAGCGCCGGTGGTCCTGAAGCTTTCTTT
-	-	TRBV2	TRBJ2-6	CASSEAGGTGANVLTF	TGTGCCAGCAGTGAAGCTGGGGGGACCGGGGCCAACGTCCTGACTTTC
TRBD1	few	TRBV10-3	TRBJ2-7	CAISDRQGSYEQYF	TGTGCCATCAGTGACCGACAGGGTTCCTACGAGCAGTACTTC
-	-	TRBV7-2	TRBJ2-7	CASSSNPYRGYEQYF	TGTGCCAGCAGCTCCAATCCATATAGGGGCTACGAGCAGTACTTC
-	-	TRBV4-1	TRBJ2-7	CASSQGSGLSSYEQYF	TGCGCCAGCAGCCAGGGTTCGGGACTTAGCTCCTACGAGCAGTACTTC
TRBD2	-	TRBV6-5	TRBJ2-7	CASRLAGNRYEQYF	TGTGCCAGCAGGCTAGCGGGAAATAGATACGAGCAGTACTTC
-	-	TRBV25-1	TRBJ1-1	CASSVSRGYTEAFF	TGTGCCAGCAGTGTTAGCAGGGGATACACTGAAGCTTTCTTT
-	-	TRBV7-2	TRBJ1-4	CASSLNSVGTNEKLFF	TGTGCCAGCAGCTTAAACAGTGTGGGCACTAATGAAAAACTGTTTTTT
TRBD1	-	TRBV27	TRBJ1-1	CATHLTGDGGAEAFF	TGTGCCACCCACCTCACAGGGGATGGGGGTGCTGAAGCTTTCTTT
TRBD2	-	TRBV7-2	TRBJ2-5	CASSYEGLAVQETQYF	TGTGCCAGCAGCTATGAGGGACTAGCGGTCCAAGAGACCCAGTACTTC
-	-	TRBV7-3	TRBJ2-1	CASSLTRERVSYNEQFF	TGTGCCAGCAGCTTAACTAGGGAGAGGGTCTCCTACAATGAGCAGTTCTTC
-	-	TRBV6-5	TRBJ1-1	CASSTDSPNTEAFF	TGTGCCAGCAGTACGGACAGCCCGAACACTGAAGCTTTCTTT
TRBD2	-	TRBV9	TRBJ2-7	CASSVQLAGGANEQYF	TGTGCCAGCAGCGTTCAACTAGCGGGAGGGGCAAACGAGCAGTACTTC
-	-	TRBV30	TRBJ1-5	CAWSVQAGNNQPQHF	TGTGCCTGGAGTGTCCAGGCAGGTAACAATCAGCCCCAGCATTTT
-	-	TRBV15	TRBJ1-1	CATSSWGRGVISEAFF	TGTGCCACCAGCAGTTGGGGGCGTGGCGTTATATCTGAAGCTTTCTTT
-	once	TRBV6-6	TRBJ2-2	CASSYRRDEGGELFF	TGTGCCAGCAGTTACCGGAGGGACGAAGGCGGGGAGCTGTTTTTT
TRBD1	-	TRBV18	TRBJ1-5	CASSLGQAGNQPQHF	TGTGCCAGCTCACTGGGACAGGCTGGCAATCAGCCCCAGCATTTT
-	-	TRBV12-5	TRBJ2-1	CASGPPSGVQVNEQFF	TGTGCTAGTGGTCCCCCATCGGGGGTCCAGGTTAATGAGCAGTTCTTC
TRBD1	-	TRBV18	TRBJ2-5	CASSPWDSQETQYF	TGTGCCAGCTCACCATGGGACAGCCAAGAGACCCAGTACTTC
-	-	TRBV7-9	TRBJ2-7	CASSFTASYEQYF	TGTGCCAGCAGCTTTACAGCATCCTACGAGCAGTACTTC
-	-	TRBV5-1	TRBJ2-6	CASSLIPSAGANVLTF	TGCGCCAGCAGCTTGATCCCGAGCGCTGGGGCCAACGTCCTGACTTTC
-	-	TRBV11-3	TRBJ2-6	CASSLGGSGANVLTF	TGTGCCAGCAGCTTAGGAGGTTCTGGGGCCAACGTCCTGACTTTC
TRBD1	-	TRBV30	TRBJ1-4	CALSDRGAEKLFF	TGTGCCTTAAGTGACAGGGGTGCTGAAAAACTGTTTTTT
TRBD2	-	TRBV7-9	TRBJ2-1	CASSSTSGRENEQFF	TGTGCCAGCAGCTCGACTAGCGGGAGGGAGAATGAGCAGTTCTTC
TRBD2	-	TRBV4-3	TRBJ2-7	CASSQEGGDSDEQYF	TGCGCCAGCAGCCAAGAGGGAGGGGACTCCGACGAGCAGTACTTC
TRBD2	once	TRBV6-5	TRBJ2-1	CASTVTSGLYNEQFF	TGTGCCAGCACCGTTACTAGCGGACTCTACAATGAGCAGTTCTTC
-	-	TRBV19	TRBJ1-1	CATTLGGEAFF	TGTGCCACTACCCTCGGGGGTGAAGCTTTCTTT
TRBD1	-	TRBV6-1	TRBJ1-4	CASSERTGGFEKLFF	TGTGCCAGCAGTGAAAGGACAGGGGGCTTTGAAAAACTGTTTTTT
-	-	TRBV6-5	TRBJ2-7	CASRDSSPSEQYF	TGTGCCAGCAGGGACTCCTCCCCCTCCGAGCAGTACTTC
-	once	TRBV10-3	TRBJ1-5	CAISESQGNQPQHF	TGTGCCATCAGTGAGAGCCAGGGTAATCAGCCCCAGCATTTT
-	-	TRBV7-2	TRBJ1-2	CASSAGGSRSSYGYTF	TGTGCCAGCAGCGCGGGGGGTTCCCGATCTTCCTATGGCTACACCTTC
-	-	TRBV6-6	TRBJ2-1	CASILERSSYNEQFF	TGTGCCAGCATATTAGAGCGGAGCTCCTACAATGAGCAGTTCTTC
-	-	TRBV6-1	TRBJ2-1	CASRKGPMAYNEQFF	TGTGCCAGCCGAAAGGGGCCCATGGCGTACAATGAGCAGTTCTTC
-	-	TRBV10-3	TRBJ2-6	CAISGTVSGANVLTF	TGTGCCATCAGTGGAACGGTCTCTGGGGCCAACGTCCTGACTTTC
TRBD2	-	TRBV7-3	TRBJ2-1	CASSPTFSGISYNEQFF	TGTGCCAGCAGCCCAACCTTTAGCGGGATCTCCTACAATGAGCAGTTCTTC
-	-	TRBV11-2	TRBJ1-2	CASSPTVNYGYTF	TGTGCCAGCAGCCCCACAGTTAACTATGGCTACACCTTC
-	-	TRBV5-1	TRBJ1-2	CASSPLIQGHYGYTF	TGCGCCAGCAGTCCCCTGATCCAGGGTCACTATGGCTACACCTTC
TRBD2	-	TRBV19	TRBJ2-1	CASIEREYNEQFF	TGTGCCAGTATAGAGCGGGAGTACAATGAGCAGTTCTTC
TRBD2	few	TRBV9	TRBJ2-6	CASSVKREGGSGANVLTF	TGTGCCAGCAGCGTCAAGCGGGAGGGTGGCTCTGGGGCCAACGTCCTGACTTTC
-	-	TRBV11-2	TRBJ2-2	CASSGPQGNTGELFF	TGTGCCAGCAGCGGCCCTCAGGGGAACACCGGGGAGCTGTTTTTT
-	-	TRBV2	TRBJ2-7	CASTETEVYEQYF	TGTGCCAGCACTGAGACAGAAGTTTACGAGCAGTACTTC
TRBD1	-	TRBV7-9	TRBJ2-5	CASSGQGWETQYF	TGTGCCAGTTCGGGACAGGGTTGGGAGACCCAGTACTTC
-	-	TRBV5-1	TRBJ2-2	CASSLAAEAGELFF	TGCGCCAGCAGCTTGGCCGCGGAGGCCGGGGAGCTGTTTTTT
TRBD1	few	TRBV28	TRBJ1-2	CASSLRDSYGYTF	TGTGCCAGCAGTCTCCGGGACAGCTATGGCTACACCTTC
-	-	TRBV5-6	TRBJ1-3	CASSPGLLSSGNTIYF	TGTGCCAGCAGCCCGGGACTCCTGAGCTCTGGAAACACCATATATTTT
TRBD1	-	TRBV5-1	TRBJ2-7	CASSPGQGKGEQYF	TGCGCCAGCAGCCCCGGACAGGGTAAGGGCGAGCAGTACTTC
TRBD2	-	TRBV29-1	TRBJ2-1	CSTTLAATYNEQFF	TGCAGCACCACGCTAGCGGCTACCTACAATGAGCAGTTCTTC
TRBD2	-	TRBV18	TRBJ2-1	CASSPGLAGLSGNEQFF	TGTGCCAGCTCACCCGGACTAGCGGGGTTGAGTGGCAATGAGCAGTTCTTC
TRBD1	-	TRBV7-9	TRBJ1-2	CASSRDPAGGNYGYTF	TGTGCCAGCAGCCGAGACCCGGCAGGGGGCAATTATGGCTACACCTTC
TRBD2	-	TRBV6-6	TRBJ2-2	CASSFRRESTGELFF	TGTGCCAGCAGTTTTAGGCGGGAGAGCACCGGGGAGCTGTTTTTT
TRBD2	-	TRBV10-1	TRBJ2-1	CASSGSGTSSHEQFF	TGCGCCAGCAGTGGTAGCGGGACTTCCTCCCATGAGCAGTTCTTC